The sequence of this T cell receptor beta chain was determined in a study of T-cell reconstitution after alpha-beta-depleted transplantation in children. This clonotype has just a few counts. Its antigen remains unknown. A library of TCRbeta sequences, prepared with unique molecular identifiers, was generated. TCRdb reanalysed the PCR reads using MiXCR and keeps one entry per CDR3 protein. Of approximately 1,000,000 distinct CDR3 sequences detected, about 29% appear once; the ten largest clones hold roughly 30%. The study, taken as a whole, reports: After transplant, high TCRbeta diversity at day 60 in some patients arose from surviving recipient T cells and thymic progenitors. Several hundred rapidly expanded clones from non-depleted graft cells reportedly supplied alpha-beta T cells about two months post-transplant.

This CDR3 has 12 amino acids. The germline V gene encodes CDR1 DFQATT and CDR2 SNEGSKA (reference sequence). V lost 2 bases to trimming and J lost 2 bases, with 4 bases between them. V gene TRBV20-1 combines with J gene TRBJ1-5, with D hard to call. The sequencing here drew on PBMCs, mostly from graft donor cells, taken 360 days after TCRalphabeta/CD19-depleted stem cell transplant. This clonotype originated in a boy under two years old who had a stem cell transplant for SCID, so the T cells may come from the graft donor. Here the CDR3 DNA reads TGCAGTGCTAGATTCGGCAATCAGCCCCAGCATTTT. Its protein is CSARFGNQPQHF.